The 23 T cell receptor beta chains below all came from one sample that was sequenced in a study of OX40 agonist ivuxolimab in advanced cancers. Clones were sequenced by immunoSEQ multiplex PCR, and TCRdb holds only the in-frame ones, with some missing. The sample consists of about 69,000 clones, around 90% of them appearing once. Specimen: CD4+ or CD8+ T cells sorted from blood, collected in a trial of the OX40 agonist ivuxolimab. The receptor source for this set is an adult with an advanced solid tumor such as melanoma, head and neck, liver or kidney cancer.

This chain connects TRBV28 to TRBJ1-1; D might be TRBD1 (6 bases). V was trimmed by 6 bases and J by 5 bases, leaving 22 bases between them. This CDR3 has 16 amino acids. Germline CDR1 is MDHEN and CDR2 is SYDVKM. CDR3 coding DNA: TGTGCCAGCAGCCTAGTCGGTCCGGGGGCGGGGACTGAAGCTTTCTTT. The encoded protein is CASSLVGPGAGTEAFF.

This chain uses TRBV7-2 with TRBJ2-1, with 12 positions matching TRBD2. The CDR3 totals 16 residues. Unmatched junction bases numbered 9, after V lost 6 bases and J lost 6 bases. Germline V gene data show CDR1 as SGHTA and CDR2 as FQGNSA. The DNA of the CDR3 is TGTGCCAGCAGGCGGGCCGGGACTAGCGGGTCCAATGAGCAGTTCTTC. It translates to CASRRAGTSGSNEQFF.

The chain employs TRBV2 and TRBJ1-1; the D gene is possibly TRBD1 (5 bases). From germline, CDR1 is SNHLY and CDR2 FYNNEI. V gave up 6 bases and J gave up 3 bases, with 11 bases separating them. The CDR3 runs 13 residues. This CDR3 reads CASSRGSDTEAFF. In DNA form, the CDR3 reads TGTGCCAGCAGCCGGGGGTCGGACACTGAAGCTTTCTTT.

The CDR3 protein is CASSYFGLETDTQYF. CDR3 DNA: TGTGCCAGCAGTTACTTCGGACTAGAAACAGATACGCAGTATTTT. The genes are TRBV6-5 and TRBJ2-3; 7 bases map to TRBD2. V dropped 1 base and J dropped 3; count of bases not matched to a gene: 4. Germline CDR1 is MNHEY and CDR2 is SVGAGI. CDR3 length: 15 residues.

V and J are TRBV19 and TRBJ2-1; 7 positions match TRBD2. V dropped 6 bases and J dropped 9; count of bases not matched to a gene: 8. The CDR3 spans 13 residues. Looked up from germline, CDR1 is LNHDA and CDR2 is SQIVND (reference sequence). CDR3 loop: CASREGGEGEQFF. CDR3 bases: TGTGCCAGTAGGGAGGGTGGGGAGGGTGAGCAGTTCTTC.

The chain combines TRBV7-2 with TRBJ1-2; TRBD1 matches 7 bases. The CDR3 contains 17 residues. Germline values: CDR1 SGHTA, CDR2 FQGNSA. Trimming at V came to 5 bases and at J to 7 bases, leaving 19 bases not matched to a gene. The CDR3 DNA sequence: TGTGCCAGCAGCGGGGGCCGACAGGGTGCGGCGAGAGTTGGCTACACCTTC. Translated, it gives CASSGGRQGAARVGYTF.

There are a few counts of this clone. The chain employs TRBV28 and TRBJ1-6; possible D gene TRBD1, 5 bases. Trimming left V 10 bases short and J 10 bases short, with 14 bases between. The CDR3 runs 12 residues. Per germline, CDR1 MDHEN and CDR2 SYDVKM. CDR3 residues: CATKRGDSPLHF. DNA for the CDR3: TGTGCCACTAAGAGGGGTGACTCACCCCTCCACTTT.

The genes are TRBV5-1 and TRBJ1-1; no firm D call. V lost 3 bases and J lost 0, with 9 bases in between. Germline assignment: CDR1 SGHRS and CDR2 YFSETQ. This CDR3 comprises 14 residues. CDR3: CASSSTDMNTEAFF. For the CDR3, the DNA is TGCGCCAGCAGCTCAACAGACATGAACACTGAAGCTTTCTTT.

This clone was seen once. V is TRBV6-6 and J is TRBJ2-5, with a tentative D call TRBD1 (5 bases). V lost 2 bases and J 1 base, leaving 5 bases between the germline ends. There are 13 residues in the CDR3. Germline V gene data show CDR1 as MNHNY and CDR2 as SVGAGI (reference sequence). The CDR3 DNA sequence: TGTGCCAGCAGTTACGACAGCCAAGAGACCCAGTACTTC. Translation gives CASSYDSQETQYF.

This sequence joins TRBV9 and TRBJ2-3; 10 positions match TRBD1. The J segment lost 5 bases and the V segment lost 6 bases, leaving 6 bases of the junction unmatched. The CDR3 runs 14 residues. Germline V gene data show CDR1 as SGDLS and CDR2 as YYNGEE. Here the CDR3 reads CASKGTGAGDTQYF. For the CDR3, the DNA is TGTGCCAGCAAAGGGACAGGGGCTGGAGATACGCAGTATTTT. Complete variable domain (other parts from reference TRBV9 and TRBJ2-3): DSGVTQTPKHLITATGQRVTLRCSPRSGDLSVYWYQQSLDQGLQFLIQYYNGEERAKGNILERFSAQQFPDLHSELNLSSLELGDSALYFCASKGTGAGDTQYFGPGTRLTVL.

V is TRBV28 and J is TRBJ1-1; 7 bases are shared with TRBD1. This CDR3 is 15 amino acids long. Germline V lookup: CDR1 MDHEN, CDR2 SYDVKM. V lost 6 bases, J lost 0 bases, and 7 bases stayed unmatched. CDR3 in DNA: TGTGCCAGCAGCCAACAGGGGTACTTGAACACTGAAGCTTTCTTT. Amino acids: CASSQQGYLNTEAFF.

V usage is TRBV6-5 and J usage is TRBJ1-2; D is perhaps TRBD1 (5 bases). The germline V gene encodes CDR1 MNHEY and CDR2 SVGAGI. V dropped 6 bases and J dropped 8 bases, with 19 bases sitting between them. The CDR3 covers 14 residues. The CDR3 protein is CASSSNRDSGGYTF. As DNA, the CDR3 is TGTGCCAGCAGCTCGAACCGGGACTCGGGAGGCTACACCTTC.

The chain joins TRBV6-5 to TRBJ1-3, with a tentative D call TRBD1 (6 bases). Germline CDR1 MNHEY, CDR2 SVGAGI. V was shortened by 6 bases and J by 0 bases, with 12 bases between the two germline ends. This CDR3 has 15 amino acids. CDR3 DNA: TGTGCCAGCAGGAACAGGGTTGACTCTGGAAACACCATATATTTT. It codes for CASRNRVDSGNTIYF.

The genes are TRBV18 and TRBJ2-1; 11 positions match TRBD2. The germline V gene encodes CDR1 KGHSH and CDR2 LQKENI. Unmatched junction bases numbered 0, after V lost 2 bases and J lost 0 bases. This CDR3 comprises 16 residues. CDR3 DNA sequence: TGTGCCAGCTCACCAACTAGCGGGAGCTCCTACAATGAGCAGTTCTTC. Its protein is CASSPTSGSSYNEQFF.

A single count supports this clone. The chain joins TRBV21-1 to TRBJ1-1. TRBV21-1 is termed a pseudogene. This CDR3 comprises 16 residues. The CDR3 nucleotides are TGTGCTAAGAATGAAAACATGGAACACTCGAACACTGAAGCTTTCTTT. It is translated as CAKNENMEHSNTEAFF.

The chain links TRBV4-3 to TRBJ2-5; a weak D match, TRBD1 (6 bases). V was cut by 0 bases and J by 5 bases, with 16 bases left in between. The CDR3 spans 16 residues. Germline-derived CDR1 and CDR2 are LGHNA and YSLEER. The CDR3 DNA sequence: TGCGCCAGCAGCCAAGATCGGGCAAATAGGGGGGAGACCCAGTACTTC. Its translation is CASSQDRANRGETQYF.

This clone was found once. V and J are TRBV13 and TRBJ2-3; TRBD1 might be the D (6 bases). The length of the CDR3 is 17 residues. V was shortened by 2 bases and J by 2 bases, with 17 bases between the two germline ends. The germline CDR1 and CDR2 sequences are PRHDT and FYEKMQ (reference sequence). The CDR3 region has the DNA TGTGCCAGCAGCTTAAGTCCAGCGACAGGAGACACAGATACGCAGTATTTT. This encodes CASSLSPATGDTDTQYF. Full variable domain (rest looked up from reference TRBV13 and TRBJ2-3): AAGVIQSPRHLIKEKRETATLKCYPIPRHDTVYWYQQGPGQDPQFLISFYEKMQSDKGSIPDRFSAQQFSDYHSELNMSSLELGDSALYFCASSLSPATGDTDTQYFGPGTRLTVL.

The V call is TRBV7-2, the J call TRBJ2-2; the match to TRBD1 covers 7 bases. The trim removed 5 bases at V and 7 bases at J, leaving 7 bases unmatched. The CDR3 length is 14 residues. Germline-derived CDR1 and CDR2 are SGHTA and FQGNSA. As DNA, the CDR3 is TGTGCCAGCAGCCGGGACAGCACTTACGGGGAGCTGTTTTTT. Residues: CASSRDSTYGELFF.

The J gene is TRBJ1-5, the V gene TRBV2; the D is unclear. Trimming pared 2 bases from V and 0 bases from J, leaving 5 bases between. Germline CDR1 and CDR2: SNHLY and FYNNEI. This CDR3 has 14 residues. The CDR3 nucleotides are TGTGCCAGCAGTGAAACGGGTAGCAATCAGCCCCAGCATTTT. This gives the protein CASSETGSNQPQHF.

The rearrangement links TRBV5-8 to TRBJ1-2, with D possibly matching TRBD1 (5 bases). V gave up 5 bases and J gave up 7 bases, with 24 bases separating them. The CDR3 spans 16 residues. Germline V gives CDR1 SGHTS, CDR2 YDEGEE. In DNA, the CDR3 is TGTGCCAGCAGGCTCCCCTCGCCGGGGACCGGTGGTGGCTACACCTTC. It translates to CASRLPSPGTGGGYTF.

A single count supports this clone. This CDR3 is CATSEAPGLGYEQYF. The CDR3 region has the DNA TGTGCCACCAGCGAAGCACCGGGACTGGGATACGAGCAGTACTTC. The V call is TRBV15, the J call TRBJ2-7, with a tentative D call TRBD2 (6 bases). CDR1 is LNHNV, CDR2 YYDKDF, per germline (reference sequence). The germline V and J ends were trimmed by 5 bases and 4 bases, with 18 bases remaining between them. This CDR3 is built from 15 residues.

The rearrangement links TRBV11-1 to TRBJ1-1; no reliable D call. The CDR3 is 13 residues long. Germline CDR1 SGHAT, CDR2 FQDESV (reference sequence). The V end was cut by 3 bases, the J end by 5 bases, with 10 bases between. CDR3 protein: CASSLGEGTEAFF. The DNA for the CDR3 is TGTGCCAGCAGCTTGGGCGAAGGAACTGAAGCTTTCTTT.

The genes are TRBV9 and TRBJ2-1; a possible D gene is TRBD1 (5 bases). With 2 bases removed from V and 8 bases from J, the gap between germline ends came to 8 bases. This CDR3 comprises 12 residues. The germline gives CDR1 SGDLS, CDR2 YYNGEE. CDR3 amino acids: CASSVRVDEQFF. The CDR3 DNA is TGTGCCAGCAGCGTCAGGGTGGATGAGCAGTTCTTC.